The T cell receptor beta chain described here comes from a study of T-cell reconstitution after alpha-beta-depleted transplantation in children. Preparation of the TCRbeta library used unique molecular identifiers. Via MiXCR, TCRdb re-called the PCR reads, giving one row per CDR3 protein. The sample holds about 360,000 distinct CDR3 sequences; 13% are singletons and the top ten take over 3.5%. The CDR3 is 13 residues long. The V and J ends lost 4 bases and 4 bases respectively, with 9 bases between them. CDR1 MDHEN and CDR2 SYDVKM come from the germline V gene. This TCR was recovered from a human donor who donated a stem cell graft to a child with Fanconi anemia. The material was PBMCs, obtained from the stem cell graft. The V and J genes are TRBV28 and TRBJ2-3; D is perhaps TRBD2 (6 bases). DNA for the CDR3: TGTGCCAGCAGTTCTCTAGCGTCAGATACGCAGTATTTT. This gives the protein CASSSLASDTQYF.